This entry describes one TCR beta chain. The sample comes from a study of blood T cell repertoires in COVID-19. For the study at large: Nucleic acid was either cDNA or gDNA, and it came from T cells, B-cell-depleted T cells, or PBMCs.

J lost 4 bases, V lost 3 bases, and 14 bases had no gene match. CDR1 and CDR2 (germline): MGHRA, YSYEKL. The length of the CDR3 is 20 residues. Original methodology: Reference gene primer amplification yielded estimated nucleated cell counts. Data came from immunoSEQ multiplex PCR; TCRdb stores just in-frame clones and leaves some out. The DNA was the basis for D and trimming; V, J and clone size are from that table. The sample includes about 120,000 clones, roughly 85% of them seen just once. The sequencing sample was made of peripheral blood. The V call is TRBV4-1, the J call TRBJ2-3; 15 nucleotides align to TRBD2. This TCR derives from a man aged 40-49 years with acute or convalescent COVID-19. CDR3 sequence (DNA): TGCGCCAGCAGCCATCGGACTAGCGGGAGGGCCGCTGGGGTTCCAGATACGCAGTATTTT. Encoded protein: CASSHRTSGRAAGVPDTQYF.